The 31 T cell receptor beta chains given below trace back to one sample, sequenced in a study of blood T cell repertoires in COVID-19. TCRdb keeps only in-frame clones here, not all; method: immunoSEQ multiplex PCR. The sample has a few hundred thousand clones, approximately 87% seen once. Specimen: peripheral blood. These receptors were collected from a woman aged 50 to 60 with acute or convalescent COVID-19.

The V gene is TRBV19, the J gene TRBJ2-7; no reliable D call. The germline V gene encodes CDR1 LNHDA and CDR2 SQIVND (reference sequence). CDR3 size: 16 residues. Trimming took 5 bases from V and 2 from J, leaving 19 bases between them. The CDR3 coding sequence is TGTGCCAGTAGTCCCGTCGCAATGGGCTCAACCTACGAGCAGTACTTC. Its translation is CASSPVAMGSTYEQYF.

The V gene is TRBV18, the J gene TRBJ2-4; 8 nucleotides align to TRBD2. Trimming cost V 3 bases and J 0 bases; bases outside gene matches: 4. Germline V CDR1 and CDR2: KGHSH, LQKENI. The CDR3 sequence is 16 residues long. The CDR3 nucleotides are TGTGCCAGCTCACCTTTCACTAGCGGAGCCAAAAACATTCAGTACTTC. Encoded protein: CASSPFTSGAKNIQYF.

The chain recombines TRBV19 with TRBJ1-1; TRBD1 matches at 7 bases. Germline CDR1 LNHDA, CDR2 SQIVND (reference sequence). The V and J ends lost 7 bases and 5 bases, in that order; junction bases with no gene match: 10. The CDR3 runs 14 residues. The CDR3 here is CASTTKGAGTEAFF. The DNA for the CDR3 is TGTGCCAGTACCACGAAGGGGGCGGGGACTGAAGCTTTCTTT.

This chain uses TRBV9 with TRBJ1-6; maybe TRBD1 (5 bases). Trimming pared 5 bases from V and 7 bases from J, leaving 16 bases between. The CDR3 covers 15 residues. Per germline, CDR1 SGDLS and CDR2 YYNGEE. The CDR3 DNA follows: TGTGCCAGCAGGCGGGACGGGCAGACGAATTCACCCCTCCACTTT. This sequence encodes CASRRDGQTNSPLHF.

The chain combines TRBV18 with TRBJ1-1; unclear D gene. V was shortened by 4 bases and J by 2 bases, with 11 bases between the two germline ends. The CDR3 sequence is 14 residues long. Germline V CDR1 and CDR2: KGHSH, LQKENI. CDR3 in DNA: TGTGCCAGCTCACGGCTGGGAGCCAACACTGAAGCTTTCTTT. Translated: CASSRLGANTEAFF. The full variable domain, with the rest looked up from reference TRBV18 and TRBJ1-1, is NAGVMQNPRHLVRRRGQEARLRCSPMKGHSHVYWYRQLPEEGLKFMVYLQKENIIDESGMPKERFSAEFPKEGPSILRIQQVVRGDSAAYFCASSRLGANTEAFFGQGTRLTVV.

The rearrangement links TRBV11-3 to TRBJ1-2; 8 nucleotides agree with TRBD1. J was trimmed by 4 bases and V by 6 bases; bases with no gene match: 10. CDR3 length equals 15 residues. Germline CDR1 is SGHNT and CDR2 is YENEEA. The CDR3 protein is CASSSRGQGPYGYTF. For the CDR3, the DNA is TGTGCCAGCAGTTCCCGCGGACAGGGACCCTATGGCTACACCTTC.

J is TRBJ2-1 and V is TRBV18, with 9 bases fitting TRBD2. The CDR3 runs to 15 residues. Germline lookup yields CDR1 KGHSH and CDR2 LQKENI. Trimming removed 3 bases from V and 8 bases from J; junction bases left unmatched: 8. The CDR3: CASSPIAGVVDEQFF. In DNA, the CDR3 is TGTGCCAGCTCACCTATAGCGGGAGTAGTCGATGAGCAGTTCTTC.

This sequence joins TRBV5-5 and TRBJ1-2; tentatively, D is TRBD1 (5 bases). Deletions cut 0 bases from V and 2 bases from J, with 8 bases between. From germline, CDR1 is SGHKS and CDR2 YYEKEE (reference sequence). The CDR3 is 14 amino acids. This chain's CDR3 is CASSLVGENYGYTF. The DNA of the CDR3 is TGTGCCAGCAGCTTGGTAGGGGAAAACTATGGCTACACCTTC. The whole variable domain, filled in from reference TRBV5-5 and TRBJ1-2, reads DAGVTQSPTHLIKTRGQQVTLRCSPISGHKSVSWYQQVLGQGPQFIFQYYEKEERGRGNFPDRFSARQFPNYSSELNVNALLLGDSALYLCASSLVGENYGYTFGSGTRLTVV.

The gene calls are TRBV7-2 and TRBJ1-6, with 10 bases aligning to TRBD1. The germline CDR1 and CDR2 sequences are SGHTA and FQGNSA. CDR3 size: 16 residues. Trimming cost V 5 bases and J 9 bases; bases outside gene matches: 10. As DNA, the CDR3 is TGTGCCAGCAGCCCATCCCCGACAGGGGGCGGTTCACCCCTCCACTTT. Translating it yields CASSPSPTGGGSPLHF.

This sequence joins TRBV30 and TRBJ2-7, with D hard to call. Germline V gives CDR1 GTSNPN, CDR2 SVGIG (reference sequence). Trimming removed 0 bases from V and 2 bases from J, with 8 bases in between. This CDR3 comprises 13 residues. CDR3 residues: CAWSVSRAYEQYF. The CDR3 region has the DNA TGTGCCTGGAGTGTATCCCGGGCCTACGAGCAGTACTTC.

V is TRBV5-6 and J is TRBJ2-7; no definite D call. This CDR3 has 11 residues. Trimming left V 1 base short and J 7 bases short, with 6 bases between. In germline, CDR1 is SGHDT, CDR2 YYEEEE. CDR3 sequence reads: CASSLQAEQYF. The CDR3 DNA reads TGTGCCAGCAGCTTGCAAGCAGAGCAGTACTTC.

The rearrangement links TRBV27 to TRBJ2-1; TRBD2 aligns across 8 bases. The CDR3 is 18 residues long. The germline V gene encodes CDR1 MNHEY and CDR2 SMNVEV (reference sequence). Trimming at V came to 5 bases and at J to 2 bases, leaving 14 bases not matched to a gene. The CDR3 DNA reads TGTGCCAGCAGTCCCTTGAAACAGCGGGGGCCACCCTACAATGAGCAGTTCTTC. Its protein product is CASSPLKQRGPPYNEQFF.

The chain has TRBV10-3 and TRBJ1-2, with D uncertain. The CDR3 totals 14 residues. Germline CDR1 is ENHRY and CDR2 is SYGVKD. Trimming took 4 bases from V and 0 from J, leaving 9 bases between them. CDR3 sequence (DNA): TGTGCCATCAGTGTCGGTAACTCTAACTATGGCTACACCTTC. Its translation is CAISVGNSNYGYTF.

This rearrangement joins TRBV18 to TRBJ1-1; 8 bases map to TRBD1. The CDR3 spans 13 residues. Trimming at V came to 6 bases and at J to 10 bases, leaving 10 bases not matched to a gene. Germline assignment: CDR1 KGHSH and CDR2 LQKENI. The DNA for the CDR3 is TGTGCCAGCTCGCCGGGACAGGCCGAGCTAGCTTTCTTT. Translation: CASSPGQAELAFF.

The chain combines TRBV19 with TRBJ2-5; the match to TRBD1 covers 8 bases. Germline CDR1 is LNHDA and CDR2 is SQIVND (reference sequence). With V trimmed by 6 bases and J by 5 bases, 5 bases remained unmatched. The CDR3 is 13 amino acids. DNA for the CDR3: TGTGCCAGTAGGGACAGGGCGCGGGAGACCCAGTACTTC. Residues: CASRDRARETQYF. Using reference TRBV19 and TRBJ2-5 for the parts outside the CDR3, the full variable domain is DGGITQSPKYLFRKEGQNVTLSCEQNLNHDAMYWYRQDPGQGLRLIYYSQIVNDFQKGDIAEGYSVSREKKESFPLTVTSAQKNPTAFYLCASRDRARETQYFGPGTRLLVL.

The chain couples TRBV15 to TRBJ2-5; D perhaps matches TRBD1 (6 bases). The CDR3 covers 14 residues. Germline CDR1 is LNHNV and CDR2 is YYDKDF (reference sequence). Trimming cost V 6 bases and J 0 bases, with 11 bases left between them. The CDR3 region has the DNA TGTGCCACCAGGAGACGGACAGACCAAGAGACCCAGTACTTC. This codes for CATRRRTDQETQYF.

CDR3 sequence (DNA): TGTGCCAGTAGTGCATCTGGGGCAACCTACAATGAGCAGTTCTTC. It yields the protein CASSASGATYNEQFF. The rearrangement joins TRBV19 to TRBJ2-1, with a weak D call TRBD1 (5 bases). Per the germline V gene, CDR1 is LNHDA and CDR2 is SQIVND (reference sequence). The V and J ends lost 5 bases and 2 bases respectively, with 13 bases between them. The CDR3 runs to 15 residues.

The CDR3 protein is CASSSGTDNFGELFF. The CDR3 DNA is TGTGCCAGCAGTTCCGGGACAGATAATTTCGGGGAGCTGTTTTTT. This sequence joins TRBV6-5 and TRBJ2-2; 7 nucleotides align to TRBD1. Germline V gene data show CDR1 as MNHEY and CDR2 as SVGAGI. V was clipped by 4 bases and J by 7 bases; unmatched bases: 9. This CDR3 is 15 amino acids long.

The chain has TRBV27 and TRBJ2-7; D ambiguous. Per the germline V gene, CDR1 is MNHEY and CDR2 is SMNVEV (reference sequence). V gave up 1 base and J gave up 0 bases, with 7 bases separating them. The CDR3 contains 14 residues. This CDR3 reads CASSLYSPSYEQYF. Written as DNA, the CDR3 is TGTGCCAGCAGTTTATACAGCCCCTCCTACGAGCAGTACTTC.

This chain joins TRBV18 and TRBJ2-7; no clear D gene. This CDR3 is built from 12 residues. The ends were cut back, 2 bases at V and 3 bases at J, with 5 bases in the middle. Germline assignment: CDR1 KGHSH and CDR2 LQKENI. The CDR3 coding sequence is TGTGCCAGCTCACCAGACTTCTACGAGCAGTACTTC. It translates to CASSPDFYEQYF.

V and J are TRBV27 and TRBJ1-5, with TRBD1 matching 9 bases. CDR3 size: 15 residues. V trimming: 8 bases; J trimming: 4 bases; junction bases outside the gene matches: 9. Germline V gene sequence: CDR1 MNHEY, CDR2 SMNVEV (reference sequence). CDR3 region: CASRPGTGLNQPQHF. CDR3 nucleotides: TGTGCCAGCCGTCCCGGGACAGGGCTTAATCAGCCCCAGCATTTT.

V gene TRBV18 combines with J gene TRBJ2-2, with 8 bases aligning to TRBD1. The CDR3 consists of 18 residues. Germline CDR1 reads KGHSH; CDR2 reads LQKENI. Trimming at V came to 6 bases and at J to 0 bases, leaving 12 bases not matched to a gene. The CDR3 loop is CASSSLSGTGSNTGELFF. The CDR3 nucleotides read TGTGCCAGCTCCAGCCTTTCTGGGACAGGATCGAACACCGGGGAGCTGTTTTTT.

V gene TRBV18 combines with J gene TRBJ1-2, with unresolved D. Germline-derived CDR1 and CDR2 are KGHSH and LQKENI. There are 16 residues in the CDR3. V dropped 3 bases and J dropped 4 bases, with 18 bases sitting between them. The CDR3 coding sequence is TGTGCCAGCTCACCTTTTGTCGCTGAGGGAAGCTATGGCTACACCTTC. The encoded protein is CASSPFVAEGSYGYTF.

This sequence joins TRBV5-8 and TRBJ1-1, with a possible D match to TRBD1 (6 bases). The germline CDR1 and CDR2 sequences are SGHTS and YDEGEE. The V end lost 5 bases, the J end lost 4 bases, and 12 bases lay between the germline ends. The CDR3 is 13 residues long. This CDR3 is CASSIQGGTEAFF. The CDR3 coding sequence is TGTGCCAGCAGTATACAGGGTGGCACTGAAGCTTTCTTT.

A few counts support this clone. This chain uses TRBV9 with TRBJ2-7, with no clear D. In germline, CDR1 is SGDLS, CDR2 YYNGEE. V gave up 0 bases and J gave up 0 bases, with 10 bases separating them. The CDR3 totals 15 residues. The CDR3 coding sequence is TGTGCCAGCAGCGTAGACAGCATTTCCTCCTACGAGCAGTACTTC. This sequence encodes CASSVDSISSYEQYF.

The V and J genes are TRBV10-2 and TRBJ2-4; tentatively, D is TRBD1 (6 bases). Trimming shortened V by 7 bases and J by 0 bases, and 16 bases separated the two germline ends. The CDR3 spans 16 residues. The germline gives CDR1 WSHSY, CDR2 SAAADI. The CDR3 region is CASKGWDTLAKNIQYF. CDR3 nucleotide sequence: TGCGCCAGCAAAGGTTGGGACACACTAGCCAAAAACATTCAGTACTTC.

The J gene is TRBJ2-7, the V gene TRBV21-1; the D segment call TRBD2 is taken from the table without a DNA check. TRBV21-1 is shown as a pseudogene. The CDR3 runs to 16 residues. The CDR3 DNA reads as TGTGCCAGCAGCAAAGGCCCCAGCGGGAGGGTATACGAGCAGTACTTC. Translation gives CASSKGPSGRVYEQYF.

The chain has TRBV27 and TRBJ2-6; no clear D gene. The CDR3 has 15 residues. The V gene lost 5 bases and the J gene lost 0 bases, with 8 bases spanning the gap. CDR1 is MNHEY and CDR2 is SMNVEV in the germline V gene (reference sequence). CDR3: CASSPYGSGANVLTF. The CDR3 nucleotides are TGTGCCAGCAGTCCCTATGGCTCTGGGGCCAACGTCCTGACTTTC.

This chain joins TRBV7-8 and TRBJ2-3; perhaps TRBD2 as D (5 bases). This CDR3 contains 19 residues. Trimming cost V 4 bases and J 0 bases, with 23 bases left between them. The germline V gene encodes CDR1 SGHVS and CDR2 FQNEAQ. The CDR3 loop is CASSYNTNLASRSTDTQYF. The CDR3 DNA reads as TGTGCCAGCAGCTACAACACAAATTTAGCTAGCCGTAGCACAGATACGCAGTATTTT. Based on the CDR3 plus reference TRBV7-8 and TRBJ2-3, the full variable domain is GAGVSQSPRYKVAKRGQDVALRCDPISGHVSLFWYQQALGQGPEFLTYFQNEAQLDKSGLPSDRFFAERPEGSVSTLKIQRTQQEDSAVYLCASSYNTNLASRSTDTQYFGPGTRLTVL.

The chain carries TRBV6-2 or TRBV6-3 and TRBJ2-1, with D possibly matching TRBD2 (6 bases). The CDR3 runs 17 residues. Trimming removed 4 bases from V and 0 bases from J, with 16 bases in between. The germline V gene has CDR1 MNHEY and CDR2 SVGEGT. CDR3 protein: CASSSWTTRSSYNEQFF. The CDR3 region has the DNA TGTGCCAGCAGTTCTTGGACTACCCGAAGCTCCTACAATGAGCAGTTCTTC.

This chain's CDR3 is CAISEGLAGGRTGELFF. Written as DNA, the CDR3 is TGTGCCATCAGTGAGGGACTAGCGGGAGGGCGCACCGGGGAGCTGTTTTTT. The V and J genes are TRBV10-3 and TRBJ2-2, with TRBD2 identical over 15 bases. Germline CDR1 ENHRY, CDR2 SYGVKD. This CDR3 region has 17 residues. J lost 4 bases, V lost 2 bases, and 2 bases had no gene match.